A selection of T cell receptor beta chains follows, all from one sample in a study of T cells in Graves' hyperthyroidism and ophthalmopathy. Using its own MiXCR run on the multiplex PCR reads, TCRdb lists one record per CDR3 protein. The sample has about 620,000 distinct CDR3 sequences, 15% to 20% seen once. The specimen was blood. The receptor set was obtained from a woman aged 25 to 39 with Graves' hyperthyroidism. Both conserved end residues are part of each CDR3. The D gene is left open where the match is weak. Clone size, where shown, is once, few, many, or a class for clones that have expanded.

D	J	V	size	DNA	CDR3
.	TRBJ2-5	TRBV6-2/TRBV6-3	many	TGTGCCAGCAGTTACTTAGGGGGTTCAGAGACCCAGTACTTC	CASSYLGGSETQYF
TRBD2	TRBJ2-2	TRBV7-9	.	TGTGCCAGCACTATACTAGCGGCAAACACCGGGGAGCTGTTTTTT	CASTILAANTGELFF
TRBD1	TRBJ2-7	TRBV10-2	.	TGCGCCAGCAGTGAGCCATCCGAGACAGGGTACTACGAGCAGTACTTC	CASSEPSETGYYEQYF
.	TRBJ1-2	TRBV13	many	TGTGCCAGCAGCATAGGACAGACTATATATGGCTACACCTTC	CASSIGQTIYGYTF
.	TRBJ2-2	TRBV28	many	TGTGCCAGCAGTACGCCCACCGGGGAGCTGTTTTTT	CASSTPTGELFF
TRBD1	TRBJ1-2	TRBV27	many	TGTGCCAGCAGTTTGTGGGGCCAAAACCCCGACAGGGACTATGGCTACACCTTC	CASSLWGQNPDRDYGYTF
TRBD1	TRBJ1-5	TRBV19	.	TGTGCCAGTAGTACTGACAGGGGGACTCAGCCCCAGCATTTT	CASSTDRGTQPQHF
.	TRBJ2-3	TRBV3-1	many	TGTGCCAGCAGCATGGTCGCAGATACGCAGTATTTT	CASSMVADTQYF
.	TRBJ2-1	TRBV12-5	.	TGTGCTAGTGGTTTTCGACCGGGACTCTCCTACAATGAGCAGTTCTTC	CASGFRPGLSYNEQFF
.	TRBJ2-1	TRBV10-3	many	TGTGCCATCAGTGAGATCCGGCCTGGGGCCAGAAATGAGCAGTTCTTC	CAISEIRPGARNEQFF
.	TRBJ1-1	TRBV5-1	.	TGCGCCAGCAGCCCAAACTCCGGGACATACACTGAAGCTTTCTTT	CASSPNSGTYTEAFF
.	TRBJ2-7	TRBV9	.	TGTGCCAGCAGCGTAGGGACCGCGTTCTACGAGCAGTACTTC	CASSVGTAFYEQYF
TRBD1	TRBJ2-3	TRBV28	.	TGTGCCAGCACAAGACCGGGGACAGGGTACACAGATACGCAGTATTTT	CASTRPGTGYTDTQYF
.	TRBJ1-1	TRBV12-3/TRBV12-4	many	TGTGCCAGCAGTTTTGGGACTGAAGCTTTCTTT	CASSFGTEAFF
.	TRBJ1-2	TRBV24-1	.	TGTGCCACCAGTGATTCCAGGGGTAGCTATGGCTACACCTTC	CATSDSRGSYGYTF
.	TRBJ2-6	TRBV28	.	TGTGCCAGCAGTTTATTTGAGGGGCCCGGGGCCAACGTCCTGACTTTC	CASSLFEGPGANVLTF
.	TRBJ1-1	TRBV10-2	few	TGCGCCAGCAGTCCTGTGGGACGGATGGGCACTGAAGCTTTCTTT	CASSPVGRMGTEAFF
TRBD2	TRBJ2-3	TRBV6-5	.	TGTGCCAGCAGTTTATCCTCCGCGGGAGTAAGGACAGATACGCAGTATTTT	CASSLSSAGVRTDTQYF
TRBD1	TRBJ2-7	TRBV12-5	many	TGTGCTAGTGGTTTGGCCGGGACAGCCTACGAGCAGTACTTC	CASGLAGTAYEQYF
TRBD1	TRBJ2-1	TRBV2	medium-sized	TGTGCCAGCAGTGACCCCGCGGGACAGGGGATCAATGAGCAGTTCTTC	CASSDPAGQGINEQFF
TRBD2	TRBJ2-5	TRBV20-1	.	TGCAGTGCTAGACCCCTTGGCGGGAGACTAGAGACCCAGTACTTC	CSARPLGGRLETQYF
.	TRBJ2-7	TRBV6-2/TRBV6-3	many	TGTGCCAGCTGGACCGGGACTGAGCTAGTTGGGGAGCAGTACTTC	CASWTGTELVGEQYF
TRBD2	TRBJ2-3	TRBV27	many	TGTGCCAGCATAAGGACTAGCGGGAGTAGGGCAGATACGCAGTATTTT	CASIRTSGSRADTQYF
.	TRBJ2-7	TRBV19	.	TGTGCCAGTAGTATAGAATTAACAGGACACTCCTACGAGCAGTACTTC	CASSIELTGHSYEQYF
TRBD2	TRBJ2-7	TRBV11-2	.	TGTGCCAGCAGCTTGGGAGGGCCGCAGTACGACGAGCAGTACTTC	CASSLGGPQYDEQYF
TRBD1	TRBJ1-1	TRBV6-2/TRBV6-3	.	TGTGCCAGCGAAAGACACAGGGGGAACACTGAAGCTTTCTTT	CASERHRGNTEAFF
.	TRBJ2-2	TRBV6-1	many	TGTGCCAGCAGCCCTAATCCGTACGACACCGGGGAGCTGTTTTTT	CASSPNPYDTGELFF
.	TRBJ2-1	TRBV28	many	TGTGCCAGCAGTTTAAGTGGGAGACACAATGAGCAGTTCTTC	CASSLSGRHNEQFF
.	TRBJ1-1	TRBV29-1	.	TGCAGCGTTGAAGAAACAGCGAACACTGAAGCTTTCTTT	CSVEETANTEAFF
.	TRBJ2-4	TRBV11-2	many	TGTGCCAGCAGCTTCCCGGACTCCTCGGGAGCCAAAAACATTCAGTACTTC	CASSFPDSSGAKNIQYF
.	TRBJ2-7	TRBV4-1	.	TGCGCCAGCAGCCAAGTCTCGGCCAGGTCCGACGAGCAGTACTTC	CASSQVSARSDEQYF
TRBD1	TRBJ2-7	TRBV27	many	TGTGCCAGCAGTCCCGGACAGGGCGGCTACGAGCAGTACTTC	CASSPGQGGYEQYF
TRBD1	TRBJ1-5	TRBV6-2/TRBV6-3	many	TGTGCCAGCAGTCCCCGGGACAGGGGGCAGAATCAGCCCCAGCATTTT	CASSPRDRGQNQPQHF
.	TRBJ1-2	TRBV10-3	.	TGTGCCATCCTCGGAGTAGGCGGTGGCTACACCTTC	CAILGVGGGYTF
.	TRBJ1-6	TRBV14	.	TGTGCCAGCAGCCAAGAATGGCAGGGTGATTCACCCCTCCACTTT	CASSQEWQGDSPLHF
.	TRBJ1-1	TRBV28	.	TGTGCCAGCAGCAGGGCCCGCGGGTACACTGAAGCTTTCTTT	CASSRARGYTEAFF
.	TRBJ1-2	TRBV20-1	many	TGCAGGCTAGAACAGGGTCAGATGGACGGCTACACCTTC	CRLEQGQMDGYTF
TRBD2	TRBJ2-1	TRBV20-1	many	TGCAGTGCTAGAGGTAGCGGGAGGTACAATGAGCAGTTCTTC	CSARGSGRYNEQFF
.	TRBJ1-1	TRBV11-2	.	TGTGCCAGCAGCTTAACCCCACAAAACACTGAAGCTTTCTTT	CASSLTPQNTEAFF
TRBD1	TRBJ2-3	TRBV10-3	many	TGTGCCATCAGCACAGGGGCCTTCACAGATACGCAGTATTTT	CAISTGAFTDTQYF
.	TRBJ1-6	TRBV20-1	.	TGCAGTGGAGGGGGAGGCTTTAATTCACCCCTCCACTTT	CSGGGGFNSPLHF